Listed below are T cell receptor beta chains from one sample, sequenced in a study of shared clonotypes between healthy human individuals. This table comes from immunoSEQ multiplex PCR, and its TCRdb copy is limited to in-frame clones, with some not included. The sample lists about 2.3 million clones; approximately 93% were seen once. Sequenced: naive CD4+ T cells from PBMCs. Receptors originate from a man younger than 35 in good health. Some clones in this sample may be carry-over from other donors' samples. Each CDR3 is given with its conserved first and last residue. The D gene is left open where the match is weak. Clone size is not always given. Where it is, it says once, few, many or a class for expanded clones.

d_call: -
v_call: TRBV14
j_call: TRBJ1-1
clone_size: -
cdr3_nt: TGTGCCAGCAGCCAAAGCCGGGGGGGCACTGAAGCTTTCTTT
cdr3_aa: CASSQSRGGTEAFF

d_call: -
v_call: TRBV11-2
j_call: TRBJ2-5
clone_size: -
cdr3_nt: TGTGCCAGCAGCTTAGTGCGGGAGACCCAGTACTTC
cdr3_aa: CASSLVRETQYF

d_call: -
v_call: TRBV28
j_call: TRBJ2-7
clone_size: -
cdr3_nt: TGTGCCAGCAGTTCACGGAGAAACGAGCAGTACTTC
cdr3_aa: CASSSRRNEQYF

d_call: -
v_call: TRBV30
j_call: TRBJ2-7
clone_size: once
cdr3_nt: TGTGCCTGGAGGGGGGGAGGCTACGAGCAGTACTTC
cdr3_aa: CAWRGGGYEQYF

d_call: -
v_call: TRBV4-2
j_call: TRBJ2-1
clone_size: -
cdr3_nt: TGTGCCAGCAGCCAAGGGAGGCGGTTTGAGCAGTTCTTC
cdr3_aa: CASSQGRRFEQFF

d_call: -
v_call: TRBV6-5
j_call: TRBJ1-2
clone_size: once
cdr3_nt: TGTGCCAGCAGTTATGACAGATTCTATGGCTACACCTTC
cdr3_aa: CASSYDRFYGYTF

d_call: -
v_call: TRBV6-5
j_call: TRBJ2-2
clone_size: -
cdr3_nt: TGTGCCAGCAGTCGACAGGGAGGGGAGACCGGGGAGCTGTTTTTT
cdr3_aa: CASSRQGGETGELFF

d_call: -
v_call: TRBV4-3
j_call: TRBJ2-7
clone_size: -
cdr3_nt: TGCGCCAGCAGCCAAGGGGCGAGCGGGTACGAGCAGTACTTC
cdr3_aa: CASSQGASGYEQYF

d_call: TRBD1
v_call: TRBV2
j_call: TRBJ2-3
clone_size: once
cdr3_nt: TGTGCCAGCAGTCCGACAGGGGGCTACACAGATACGCAGTATTTT
cdr3_aa: CASSPTGGYTDTQYF

d_call: -
v_call: TRBV4-1
j_call: TRBJ1-4
clone_size: -
cdr3_nt: TGCGCCAGCAGCCAACCCCCCTCAGGGGTTAATGAAAAACTGTTTTTT
cdr3_aa: CASSQPPSGVNEKLFF

d_call: TRBD2
v_call: TRBV28
j_call: TRBJ2-1
clone_size: -
cdr3_nt: TGTGCCAGCAGCGCACGGACTAGCGGGAGGACAAATGAGCAGTTCTTC
cdr3_aa: CASSARTSGRTNEQFF

d_call: -
v_call: TRBV28
j_call: TRBJ2-7
clone_size: -
cdr3_nt: TGTGCCAGCACCCCTGTGGTGGTCCCCAACTACGAGCAGTACTTC
cdr3_aa: CASTPVVVPNYEQYF

d_call: -
v_call: TRBV7-2
j_call: TRBJ2-3
clone_size: -
cdr3_nt: TGTGCCAGCAGCTGGGGACCATCAGATACGCAGTATTTT
cdr3_aa: CASSWGPSDTQYF

d_call: -
v_call: TRBV29-1
j_call: TRBJ2-2
clone_size: -
cdr3_nt: TGCAGCGTCGCAATGGGGGCAGGGGAAGGCACCGGGGAGCTGTTTTTT
cdr3_aa: CSVAMGAGEGTGELFF

d_call: TRBD1
v_call: TRBV5-1
j_call: TRBJ1-2
clone_size: -
cdr3_nt: TGCGCCAGCAGCTTGGTTGGAGGGGGCCTAGGAGGCGGCTACACCTTC
cdr3_aa: CASSLVGGGLGGGYTF

d_call: -
v_call: TRBV7-2
j_call: TRBJ1-2
clone_size: -
cdr3_nt: TGTGCCAGCACCGCTTACAGAAGAGCTAACTATGGCTACACCTTC
cdr3_aa: CASTAYRRANYGYTF

d_call: TRBD1
v_call: TRBV6-6
j_call: TRBJ2-7
clone_size: -
cdr3_nt: TGTGCCAGCAGCTGGACAGGGGCTAGCTCCTACGAGCAGTACTTC
cdr3_aa: CASSWTGASSYEQYF

d_call: TRBD2
v_call: TRBV5-1
j_call: TRBJ2-3
clone_size: -
cdr3_nt: TGCGCCAGCAGCTTGATTCCCAGAAAAGCGGGAGGGCCAAAGTTCCCAGATACGCAGTATTTT
cdr3_aa: CASSLIPRKAGGPKFPDTQYF

d_call: TRBD1
v_call: TRBV7-7
j_call: TRBJ1-1
clone_size: -
cdr3_nt: TGTGCCAGCAGCTTAGAAAGGGGGCGGCTGAACACTGAAGCTTTCTTT
cdr3_aa: CASSLERGRLNTEAFF

d_call: TRBD1
v_call: TRBV5-1
j_call: TRBJ1-1
clone_size: once
cdr3_nt: TGCGCCAGCAGCTCGGGACCACAGGGGGTCAACACTGAAGCTTTCTTT
cdr3_aa: CASSSGPQGVNTEAFF

d_call: -
v_call: TRBV9
j_call: TRBJ2-3
clone_size: -
cdr3_nt: TGTGCCAGCAGCGTAGATGTCCCCGGCACAGATACGCAGTATTTT
cdr3_aa: CASSVDVPGTDTQYF

d_call: -
v_call: TRBV4-2
j_call: TRBJ1-1
clone_size: -
cdr3_nt: TGTGCCAGCAGCCAAGATTCGGGTGGCACTGAAGCTTTCTTT
cdr3_aa: CASSQDSGGTEAFF

d_call: -
v_call: TRBV6-5
j_call: TRBJ1-5
clone_size: -
cdr3_nt: TGTGCCAGCAGCCGCCGGACCCCTGGCAATCAGCCCCAGCATTTT
cdr3_aa: CASSRRTPGNQPQHF

d_call: -
v_call: TRBV30
j_call: TRBJ2-7
clone_size: -
cdr3_nt: TGTGCCTTGACGATTCGGGGGCTCGAGCAGTACTTC
cdr3_aa: CALTIRGLEQYF

d_call: -
v_call: TRBV6-1
j_call: TRBJ2-7
clone_size: -
cdr3_nt: TGTGCCAGCAGCCCAACAGGGAATCGGTACGAGCAGTACTTC
cdr3_aa: CASSPTGNRYEQYF

d_call: -
v_call: TRBV11-2
j_call: TRBJ2-2
clone_size: -
cdr3_nt: TGTGCCAGCCGAAAATTGCAGGGCCGAGGGACCGGGGAGCTGTTTTTT
cdr3_aa: CASRKLQGRGTGELFF

d_call: -
v_call: TRBV10-3
j_call: TRBJ2-5
clone_size: -
cdr3_nt: TGTGCCATCGGACAGTCCAATGATGAGACCCAGTACTTC
cdr3_aa: CAIGQSNDETQYF

d_call: TRBD1
v_call: TRBV6-6
j_call: TRBJ2-1
clone_size: -
cdr3_nt: TGTGCCAGCAGGGTCCGGGGACAGTCCTACAATGAGCAGTTCTTC
cdr3_aa: CASRVRGQSYNEQFF

d_call: -
v_call: TRBV29-1
j_call: TRBJ1-2
clone_size: -
cdr3_nt: TGCAGCGTTGGCGGATACAACTATGGCTACACCTTC
cdr3_aa: CSVGGYNYGYTF

d_call: -
v_call: TRBV5-1
j_call: TRBJ2-1
clone_size: -
cdr3_nt: TGCGCCAGCAGCCGGGACGATGAGCAGTTCTTC
cdr3_aa: CASSRDDEQFF

d_call: -
v_call: TRBV27
j_call: TRBJ1-2
clone_size: -
cdr3_nt: TGTGCCAGCAGTTTATTTCGAGGGGTGGGTGGCTACACCTTC
cdr3_aa: CASSLFRGVGGYTF

d_call: TRBD1
v_call: TRBV28
j_call: TRBJ1-4
clone_size: -
cdr3_nt: TGTGCCAGTCGGCTCCGGGACAGCCATTCCAATGAAAAACTGTTTTTT
cdr3_aa: CASRLRDSHSNEKLFF

d_call: TRBD2
v_call: TRBV7-8
j_call: TRBJ2-1
clone_size: -
cdr3_nt: TGTGCCAGCAGCCCTGCGGTCGGGAGGTCTCGTCGTGAGCAGTTCTTC
cdr3_aa: CASSPAVGRSRREQFF

d_call: -
v_call: TRBV6-6
j_call: TRBJ2-5
clone_size: -
cdr3_nt: TGTGCCAGCAGGTTCCCCGCAGGGGAAGAGACCCAGTACTTC
cdr3_aa: CASRFPAGEETQYF

d_call: -
v_call: TRBV5-1
j_call: TRBJ2-2
clone_size: -
cdr3_nt: TGCGCCAGCAGCTTGGTCGGGGTCCCGAACACCGGGGAGCTGTTTTTT
cdr3_aa: CASSLVGVPNTGELFF

d_call: TRBD1
v_call: TRBV4-2
j_call: TRBJ2-3
clone_size: -
cdr3_nt: TGTGCCAGCAGCCAACCAGGGGACAGGGGGAGCGCTAGCACAGATACGCAGTATTTT
cdr3_aa: CASSQPGDRGSASTDTQYF

d_call: TRBD1
v_call: TRBV6-5
j_call: TRBJ1-3
clone_size: -
cdr3_nt: TGTGCCAGCAGTTCCGGACAGGGTAGCTCTGGAAACACCATATATTTT
cdr3_aa: CASSSGQGSSGNTIYF

d_call: -
v_call: TRBV4-2
j_call: TRBJ2-5
clone_size: -
cdr3_nt: TGTGCCAGCAGCCAAGGGTCGTGGGAACCCCAAGAGACCCAGTACTTC
cdr3_aa: CASSQGSWEPQETQYF

d_call: -
v_call: TRBV29-1
j_call: TRBJ1-4
clone_size: -
cdr3_nt: TGCAGCGTTGAACGCAGTACTAATGAAAAACTGTTTTTT
cdr3_aa: CSVERSTNEKLFF

d_call: -
v_call: TRBV15
j_call: TRBJ1-5
clone_size: -
cdr3_nt: TGTGCCACCAGCAGAGACAGGGTGCGTCAGCCCCAGCATTTT
cdr3_aa: CATSRDRVRQPQHF

d_call: -
v_call: TRBV9
j_call: TRBJ1-1
clone_size: -
cdr3_nt: TGTGCCAGCAGCGTATGGCAGAACACTGAAGCTTTCTTT
cdr3_aa: CASSVWQNTEAFF

d_call: TRBD1
v_call: TRBV6-5
j_call: TRBJ2-2
clone_size: -
cdr3_nt: TGTGCCAGCAGTACACAGGGGGTGAACACCGGGGAGCTGTTTTTT
cdr3_aa: CASSTQGVNTGELFF

d_call: -
v_call: TRBV5-1
j_call: TRBJ2-7
clone_size: -
cdr3_nt: TGCGCCAGCAGCTTGGCGCCCACGGTCTACGAGCAGTACTTC
cdr3_aa: CASSLAPTVYEQYF

d_call: TRBD1
v_call: TRBV18
j_call: TRBJ2-6
clone_size: once
cdr3_nt: TGTGCCAGCTCACCACGGACAGGGGCCTCTGGGGCCAACGTCCTGACTTTC
cdr3_aa: CASSPRTGASGANVLTF

d_call: -
v_call: TRBV28
j_call: TRBJ2-7
clone_size: -
cdr3_nt: TGTGCCAGCAGTTTGCTCGTACACGGCTCCTACGAGCAGTACTTC
cdr3_aa: CASSLLVHGSYEQYF

d_call: -
v_call: TRBV28
j_call: TRBJ1-1
clone_size: few
cdr3_nt: TGTGCCAGCAGTTCCAACACTGAAGCTTTCTTT
cdr3_aa: CASSSNTEAFF

d_call: -
v_call: TRBV7-9
j_call: TRBJ2-2
clone_size: -
cdr3_nt: TGTGCCAGCAGACAGGGAAGTGGGGAGCTGTTTTTT
cdr3_aa: CASRQGSGELFF

d_call: -
v_call: TRBV5-4
j_call: TRBJ1-1
clone_size: -
cdr3_nt: TGTGCCAGCAGCTCTAAAAACACTGAAGCTTTCTTT
cdr3_aa: CASSSKNTEAFF

d_call: -
v_call: TRBV11-2
j_call: TRBJ2-5
clone_size: -
cdr3_nt: TGTGCCAGCAGCCCAAACAGGGTTGGGGTTGGAGAGACCCAGTACTTC
cdr3_aa: CASSPNRVGVGETQYF

d_call: -
v_call: TRBV27
j_call: TRBJ1-4
clone_size: -
cdr3_nt: TGTGCCAGCAGTTTTAGACGGGAAAATGAAAAACTGTTTTTT
cdr3_aa: CASSFRRENEKLFF

d_call: -
v_call: TRBV28
j_call: TRBJ1-5
clone_size: -
cdr3_nt: TGTGCCAGCACCATGACAGTTTATCAGCCCCAGCATTTT
cdr3_aa: CASTMTVYQPQHF